Listed below are T cell receptor beta chains from one sample, sequenced in a study of cytomegalovirus exposure and HLA in healthy donors. Sequencing was performed with immunoSEQ multiplex PCR; in TCRdb, only in-frame clones are kept and a portion is missing. There are some 100,000 clones in the sample; roughly 70% occur only once, and 5.4% lies in the top ten. The sample consisted of PBMCs. The receptor source for this set is a woman aged 65 to 85 in good health and CMV-seropositive. CDR3s include the opening cysteine and the closing phenylalanine or tryptophan. A D gene is named only where the DNA matches it firmly. Clone sizes are given selectively: once, few, many, or a class where the clone is expanded.

length	V	size	J	D	CDR3	DNA
13	TRBV5-5	.	TRBJ1-2	.	CASSLSIPGGYTF	TGTGCCAGCAGCTTGTCGATTCCCGGGGGCTACACCTTC
15	TRBV27	.	TRBJ2-1	TRBD2	CASNPTSGGSNEQFF	TGTGCCAGCAACCCGACTAGCGGGGGGTCTAATGAGCAGTTCTTC
15	TRBV11-3	.	TRBJ2-3	.	CASSLGLFNTDTQYF	TGTGCCAGCAGCTTAGGACTTTTTAACACAGATACGCAGTATTTT
16	TRBV5-1	.	TRBJ2-7	TRBD1	CASSRIWTGGQYEQYF	TGCGCCAGCAGCCGGATCTGGACAGGGGGCCAATACGAGCAGTACTTC
14	TRBV7-2	.	TRBJ2-5	TRBD2	CASSGGLAVETQYF	TGTGCCAGCAGCGGGGGACTAGCCGTGGAGACCCAGTACTTC
17	TRBV5-7	.	TRBJ1-2	TRBD1	CASSLEAKGQGLYGYTF	TGTGCCAGCAGCTTGGAAGCTAAAGGACAGGGACTCTATGGCTACACCTTC
13	TRBV19	.	TRBJ2-1	.	CASSSRGGDEQFF	TGTGCCAGTAGTTCAAGGGGGGGAGATGAGCAGTTCTTC
11	TRBV7-9	few	TRBJ1-1	.	CASSPSTEAFF	TGTGCCAGCAGCCCGAGCACTGAAGCTTTCTTT
15	TRBV7-7	few	TRBJ2-5	TRBD1	CASSPRLQGQETQYF	TGTGCCAGCAGCCCCAGGTTACAGGGGCAAGAGACCCAGTACTTC
15	TRBV23-1	once	TRBJ2-7	TRBD2	CASTPTSGDSYEQYF	TGCGCCAGCACCCCGACTAGCGGGGACTCCTACGAGCAGTACTTC
15	TRBV5-4	.	TRBJ1-1	TRBD1	CASSSKRQGDTEAFF	TGTGCCAGCAGCTCAAAAAGACAGGGCGACACTGAAGCTTTCTTT
18	TRBV5-1	.	TRBJ2-5	TRBD2	CASSLQPTSGGLVETQYF	TGCGCCAGCAGCCTCCAACCGACTAGCGGGGGGTTGGTAGAGACCCAGTACTTC
15	TRBV5-8	.	TRBJ2-2	.	CASSLDGGNTGELFF	TGTGCCAGCAGCTTGGACGGGGGGAACACCGGGGAGCTGTTTTTT
13	TRBV7-9	.	TRBJ1-1	.	CASSLQVNTEAFF	TGTGCCAGCAGCTTACAGGTGAACACTGAAGCTTTCTTT
15	TRBV5-4	few	TRBJ1-1	TRBD1	CASIGKDRGSTEAFF	TGTGCCAGCATCGGAAAGGACAGGGGAAGTACTGAAGCTTTCTTT
14	TRBV12-5	few	TRBJ1-2	.	CASALYGGNYGYTF	TGTGCTAGTGCCCTCTATGGGGGGAACTATGGCTACACCTTC
15	TRBV6-6	.	TRBJ1-4	TRBD1	CASSRAGTDNEKLFF	TGTGCCAGCAGTCGCGCCGGGACAGACAATGAAAAACTGTTTTTT
14	TRBV7-2	many	TRBJ1-1	.	CASSLWYSTRDAFF	TGTGCCAGCAGCCTATGGTACTCAACTAGGGATGCTTTCTTT
14	TRBV10-2	.	TRBJ2-3	.	CASSIGTVTDTQYF	TGCGCCAGTTCCATTGGGACTGTCACAGATACGCAGTATTTT
15	TRBV10-3	.	TRBJ1-1	.	CAISESAGGGTEAFF	TGTGCCATCAGTGAGTCGGCGGGAGGGGGCACTGAAGCTTTCTTT
11	TRBV20-1	few	TRBJ1-2	.	CSASGTDGYTF	TGCAGTGCGTCCGGGACTGATGGCTACACCTTC
14	TRBV18	.	TRBJ1-2	.	CASSADLSNYGYTF	TGTGCCAGCTCAGCTGATCTGAGTAACTATGGCTACACCTTC
14	TRBV6-1	once	TRBJ1-5	.	CASSERYGDQPQHF	TGTGCCAGCAGTGAACGCTACGGGGATCAGCCCCAGCATTTT
18	TRBV21-1	.	TRBJ2-5	.	CASSKDTSGGTYQETQYF	TGTGCCAGCAGCAAAGATACTAGCGGGGGGACGTACCAAGAGACCCAGTACTTC
15	TRBV19	once	TRBJ2-2	.	CASSIRGTNTGELFF	TGTGCCAGTAGTATTCGGGGGACGAACACCGGGGAGCTGTTTTTT
16	TRBV19	few	TRBJ2-2	TRBD2	CASRIGAGVDTGELFF	TGTGCCAGTAGGATCGGAGCGGGGGTTGACACCGGGGAGCTGTTTTTT
15	TRBV30	.	TRBJ2-1	TRBD2	CAWSGAGGRYNEQFF	TGTGCCTGGAGTGGTGCGGGGGGGAGGTACAATGAGCAGTTCTTC
14	TRBV10-2	.	TRBJ2-3	.	CASRGGPSTDTQYF	TGCGCCAGCAGGGGGGGGCCTAGCACAGATACGCAGTATTTT
14	TRBV29-1	.	TRBJ2-3	.	CSGKQPQGTDTQYF	TGCAGCGGGAAACAGCCCCAAGGCACAGATACGCAGTATTTT
13	TRBV19	few	TRBJ1-1	.	CASSEGRNPGAFF	TGTGCCAGTAGTGAGGGAAGGAATCCGGGAGCTTTCTTT
14	TRBV7-9	.	TRBJ1-1	.	CASSLYGSAAEAFF	TGTGCCAGCAGCTTATACGGGAGCGCCGCTGAAGCTTTCTTT
15	TRBV5-1	.	TRBJ2-2	TRBD2	CASGPLAPNTGELFF	TGCGCCAGCGGCCCACTAGCGCCGAACACCGGGGAGCTGTTTTTT
15	TRBV9	.	TRBJ2-5	.	CASSVLGGLQETQYF	TGTGCCAGCAGCGTCTTAGGAGGGCTCCAAGAGACCCAGTACTTC
13	TRBV7-2	.	TRBJ1-2	TRBD1	CASGQGFVYGYTF	TGTGCCAGCGGACAGGGGTTTGTCTATGGCTACACCTTC
13	TRBV5-5	few	TRBJ1-1	.	CASSQGGNTEAFF	TGTGCCAGCAGCCAAGGGGGGAACACTGAAGCTTTCTTT
15	TRBV11-2	.	TRBJ2-5	TRBD2	CASSPTLAGQETQYF	TGTGCCAGCAGCCCAACACTAGCGGGGCAAGAGACCCAGTACTTC
14	TRBV6-5	.	TRBJ1-2	TRBD1	CASSRQGSNYGYTF	TGTGCCAGCAGCCGACAGGGGTCCAACTATGGCTACACCTTC
15	TRBV27	.	TRBJ2-2	.	CASSLKAVNTGELFF	TGTGCCAGCAGTTTAAAAGCGGTGAACACCGGGGAGCTGTTTTTT
10	TRBV7-9	.	TRBJ2-4	.	CASSSDIQYF	TGTGCCAGCAGCTCGGACATTCAGTACTTC
17	TRBV7-8	.	TRBJ2-6	.	CASSWKRLESGANVLTF	TGTGCCAGCAGCTGGAAACGGCTAGAGTCTGGGGCCAACGTCCTGACTTTC
16	TRBV30	.	TRBJ1-2	TRBD1	CAWRLGQGVPNYGYTF	TGTGCCTGGCGACTCGGACAGGGGGTCCCTAACTATGGCTACACCTTC
15	TRBV29-1	.	TRBJ1-6	TRBD1	CSVDGRDRGDSPLHF	TGCAGCGTTGATGGGCGGGACAGGGGTGATTCACCCCTCCACTTT
16	TRBV18	.	TRBJ2-3	TRBD2	CASSPSLAASTDTQYF	TGTGCCAGCTCACCAAGCCTAGCGGCTAGCACAGATACGCAGTATTTT
17	TRBV5-4	.	TRBJ2-6	TRBD1	CASSFGTVSSGANVLTF	TGTGCCAGCAGCTTTGGGACAGTTAGCTCTGGGGCCAACGTCCTGACTTTC
16	TRBV5-3	.	TRBJ1-2	.	CARSLGRVGANYGYTF	TGTGCCAGAAGCTTGGGGAGGGTGGGAGCTAACTATGGCTACACCTTC